This record concerns one T cell receptor (beta chain) sequence. Its antigen remains unidentified. This specimen comes from a study of T cell repertoires in cytomegalovirus infection. For the study at large: Recently identified HLA-C-restricted and well-studied HLA-B-restricted CMV epitopes were used. TCR beta signatures that were public indicated CMV infection and matching HLA type. Study-wide points: Public TCR beta family frequency separated CMV-and-HLA carriers, including in an independent cohort.

TCRdb re-analysed the reads in MiXCR, keeping a single row per CDR3 protein. The sample lists some 500,000 distinct CDR3 sequences, 40% occurring once. CDR3 size: 14 residues. Looked up from germline, CDR1 is MNHEY and CDR2 is SVGEGT. J was trimmed by 15 bases and V by 6 bases; bases with no gene match: 16. The input for sequencing was cultured PBMCs, taken from culture after CMV antigen stimulation. The chain carries TRBV6-2 or TRBV6-3 and TRBJ2-1, with 8 positions matching TRBD1. This clonotype was obtained from a human donor in good health (CMV status not recorded). Some clones in this sample may be carry-over from other donors' samples. The chain's CDR3 is CASSRQGAPRFPFF. In nucleotides, the CDR3 is TGTGCCAGCAGCCGCCAGGGGGCGCCGAGGTTTCCGTTCTTC.